The rows below give T cell receptor beta chains drawn from one sample of a study of blood T cell repertoires in COVID-19. TCRdb keeps only in-frame clones here, not all; method: immunoSEQ multiplex PCR. The sample consists of 130,000 to 150,000 clones, 79% of them appearing once. Sequencing used peripheral blood. The receptors shown here come from a woman in her 70s with COVID-19, enrolled during active disease. CDR3s include the opening cysteine and the closing phenylalanine or tryptophan. The D gene is left open where the match is weak. The size entry is marked missing in some rows and otherwise reads once, few, many or a size class.

d_gene	v_gene	len	j_gene	abundance	CDR3aa	CDR3nt
NA	TRBV9	15	TRBJ1-3	NA	CASSVASGIGNTIYF	TGTGCCAGCAGCGTAGCTTCAGGGATTGGAAACACCATATATTTT
NA	TRBV27	14	TRBJ2-7	NA	CASIRGTATYEQYF	TGTGCCAGCATCCGGGGGACAGCCACCTACGAGCAGTACTTC
TRBD1	TRBV12-3/TRBV12-4	12	TRBJ1-5	once	CASQQGNQPQHF	TGTGCCAGCCAACAGGGGAATCAGCCCCAGCATTTT
NA	TRBV3-1/TRBV3-2	14	TRBJ1-6	NA	CASSQSVQGSPLHF	TGTGCCAGCAGCCAATCCGTCCAGGGCTCACCCCTCCACTTT
TRBD1	TRBV5-4	16	TRBJ1-1	NA	CASSFGTGKGRSWAFF	TGTGCCAGCAGCTTCGGGACAGGGAAAGGCAGGAGCTGGGCTTTCTTT
TRBD1	TRBV9	16	TRBJ2-2	NA	CASSVGQGPNTGELFF	TGTGCCAGCAGCGTTGGACAGGGACCGAACACCGGGGAGCTGTTTTTT
NA	TRBV6-5	12	TRBJ1-1	once	CASSSGRGKAFF	TGTGCCAGCAGTTCAGGGAGGGGAAAAGCTTTCTTT
NA	TRBV6-5	11	TRBJ1-1	once	CAISSGTEAFF	TGTGCCATCTCCAGCGGAACTGAAGCTTTCTTT
TRBD2	TRBV11-2	15	TRBJ2-7	NA	CASSFRRGRSYEQYF	TGTGCCAGCAGCTTCAGGCGGGGGAGGTCCTACGAGCAGTACTTC
NA	TRBV3-1/TRBV3-2	16	TRBJ1-6	NA	CASSQDMASYNSPLHF	TGTGCCAGCAGCCAAGATATGGCCTCCTATAATTCACCCCTCCACTTT
TRBD2	TRBV5-4	14	TRBJ2-5	NA	CASSPTSGKETQYF	TGTGCCAGCAGCCCGACTAGCGGAAAAGAGACCCAGTACTTC
TRBD1	TRBV2	15	TRBJ1-6	many	CASSLSRDRGPPLHF	TGTGCCAGCAGTCTGTCCCGGGACAGGGGTCCACCCCTCCACTTT
NA	TRBV9	14	TRBJ2-7	NA	CASSVDGARGEQYF	TGTGCCAGCAGCGTAGATGGAGCAAGGGGAGAGCAGTACTTC
NA	TRBV7-3	15	TRBJ2-7	NA	CASSSSAGPFYEQYF	TGTGCCAGCAGCTCCAGCGCGGGACCGTTCTACGAGCAGTACTTC
TRBD1	TRBV19	15	TRBJ1-5	NA	CASSIDATGVQPQHF	TGTGCCAGTAGTATAGACGCGACAGGGGTTCAGCCCCAGCATTTT
NA	TRBV5-8	14	TRBJ1-2	once	CASILAGSDYGYTF	TGTGCCAGCATATTAGCGGGGTCCGACTATGGCTACACCTTC
NA	TRBV2	13	TRBJ1-2	few	CASSVDSNYGYTF	TGTGCCAGCAGTGTGGACAGTAACTATGGCTACACCTTC
NA	TRBV3-1/TRBV3-2	15	TRBJ1-6	NA	CASSQDRGDNSPLHF	TGTGCCAGCAGCCAAGATCGGGGGGATAATTCACCCCTCCACTTT
TRBD2	TRBV9	18	TRBJ2-2	NA	CASSVPILAGGGTGELFF	TGTGCCAGCAGCGTACCAATACTAGCGGGGGGCGGCACCGGGGAGCTGTTTTTT
TRBD1	TRBV3-1/TRBV3-2	15	TRBJ1-2	NA	CASSQDLDRGNGYTF	TGTGCCAGCAGCCAAGACCTTGACAGGGGAAATGGCTACACCTTC
NA	TRBV30	15	TRBJ1-1	NA	CAWSAGRVMNTEAFF	TGTGCCTGGAGTGCGGGGAGGGTCATGAACACTGAAGCTTTCTTT
NA	TRBV6-5	14	TRBJ2-2	NA	CASTRSTNTGELFF	TGTGCCAGCACAAGAAGCACGAACACCGGGGAGCTGTTTTTT
TRBD1	TRBV7-3	14	TRBJ1-2	NA	CASSLKEGAQGYTF	TGTGCCAGCAGCTTAAAGGAGGGGGCGCAGGGCTACACCTTC
TRBD2	TRBV27	17	TRBJ2-2	NA	CASSRTGLAGYTGELFF	TGTGCCAGCAGTCGGACCGGCCTAGCGGGATACACCGGGGAGCTGTTTTTT
TRBD1	TRBV19	17	TRBJ1-6	NA	CASSTTGQGVRRTPLHF	TGTGCCAGTAGTACCACGGGACAGGGGGTTCGAAGGACACCCCTCCACTTT
TRBD2	TRBV7-2	16	TRBJ2-3	few	CASSSRSGGAIGTQYF	TGTGCCAGCAGCTCCCGTAGCGGGGGGGCAATCGGTACGCAGTATTTT
TRBD2	TRBV12-3/TRBV12-4	12	TRBJ2-5	NA	CASSLGGGHYYF	TGTGCCAGCAGTTTAGGGGGGGGTCATTACTACTTC
NA	TRBV9	17	TRBJ2-1	NA	CASSVAGGGLVANEQFF	TGTGCCAGCAGCGTAGCAGGGGGGGGACTAGTTGCCAATGAGCAGTTCTTC
NA	TRBV14	13	TRBJ1-1	NA	CASSRRQRTEAFF	TGTGCCAGCAGCCGACGACAGCGCACTGAAGCTTTCTTT
TRBD1	TRBV7-2	18	TRBJ1-5	NA	CASSLAGQGAALNQPQHF	TGTGCCAGCAGCTTAGCTGGACAGGGTGCGGCCCTCAATCAGCCCCAGCATTTT
NA	TRBV30	13	TRBJ1-2	NA	CAWRDTNGYGYTF	TGTGCCTGGAGGGACACCAACGGGTATGGCTACACCTTC
TRBD2	TRBV5-5	17	TRBJ2-1	many	CASSPFPSGGADNEQFF	TGTGCCAGCAGCCCGTTCCCTAGCGGGGGGGCGGATAATGAGCAGTTCTTC
NA	TRBV9	16	TRBJ1-2	NA	CASSPREGQINYGYTF	TGTGCCAGCAGCCCCCGAGAAGGACAAATAAACTATGGCTACACCTTC
NA	TRBV3-1/TRBV3-2	12	TRBJ1-1	NA	CASSHTQGLAFF	TGTGCCAGCAGCCACACACAGGGATTGGCTTTCTTT
NA	TRBV6-5	13	TRBJ1-5	once	CASSPSAGGPQHF	TGTGCCAGCAGTCCCTCGGCCGGAGGGCCCCAGCATTTT
TRBD2	TRBV7-2	15	TRBJ2-7	NA	CASSSYSSGGDEQYF	TGTGCCAGCAGCTCTTATTCTAGCGGGGGGGACGAGCAGTACTTC
NA	TRBV6-2/TRBV6-3	14	TRBJ2-7	NA	CASSDPGSSYEQYF	TGTGCCAGCAGTGATCCAGGTAGCTCCTACGAGCAGTACTTC
NA	TRBV4-2	16	TRBJ1-2	NA	CASSQDGQRANYGYTF	TGTGCCAGCAGCCAAGACGGGCAGCGGGCTAACTATGGCTACACCTTC
TRBD1	TRBV9	14	TRBJ2-7	once	CASSVGTATYEQYF	TGTGCCAGCAGCGTTGGGACAGCTACCTACGAGCAGTACTTC
TRBD1	TRBV6-5	14	TRBJ1-6	NA	CASRGQGVYSPLHF	TGTGCCAGCAGGGGACAGGGGGTTTATTCACCCCTCCACTTT
TRBD1	TRBV7-6	14	TRBJ2-3	NA	CASSFQGAVDTQYF	TGTGCCAGCAGCTTTCAGGGGGCCGTAGATACGCAGTATTTT
NA	TRBV30	14	TRBJ1-5	NA	CAGSLRGFKQPQHF	TGTGCCGGTTCACTTCGGGGTTTCAAACAGCCCCAGCATTTT
NA	TRBV7-9	14	TRBJ2-7	many	CASSLPGSSYEQYF	TGTGCCAGCAGCCTCCCAGGGTCCTCCTACGAGCAGTACTTC
NA	TRBV15	14	TRBJ1-1	NA	CATSRDPMNTEAFF	TGTGCCACCAGCAGAGATCCAATGAACACTGAAGCTTTCTTT
NA	TRBV7-2	15	TRBJ2-1	NA	CASSLVRALNNEQFF	TGTGCCAGCAGCTTAGTGAGGGCACTAAACAATGAGCAGTTCTTC
NA	TRBV6-2/TRBV6-3	13	TRBJ1-2	NA	CASSTGTNYGYTF	TGTGCCAGCAGTACGGGGACTAACTATGGCTACACCTTC
NA	TRBV3-1/TRBV3-2	15	TRBJ1-6	few	CASSQSMEGWSPLHF	TGTGCCAGCAGCCAATCTATGGAGGGTTGGTCACCCCTCCACTTT
NA	TRBV5-1	12	TRBJ1-2	NA	CASREDSPGYTF	TGCGCCAGCAGAGAGGACAGCCCTGGCTACACCTTC
NA	TRBV4-2	14	TRBJ1-2	NA	CASSPPEDRRGYTF	TGTGCCAGCAGCCCCCCTGAGGATCGCCGTGGCTACACCTTC
TRBD2	TRBV7-8	17	TRBJ2-1	NA	CASSPFSGGAGYNEQFF	TGTGCCAGCAGCCCCTTTAGCGGGGGGGCGGGTTACAATGAGCAGTTCTTC
TRBD1	TRBV5-4	15	TRBJ2-2	NA	CASSPGQGEGGELFF	TGTGCCAGCAGCCCAGGACAGGGGGAGGGCGGGGAGCTGTTTTTT
NA	TRBV2	15	TRBJ2-2	few	CASSDQGIYTGELFF	TGTGCCAGCAGTGATCAGGGGATTTACACCGGGGAGCTGTTTTTT